Shown below are 24 T cell receptor beta chains from a single sample sequenced in a study of T cell changes during pregnancy in multiple sclerosis. Some clones are missing from TCRdb's copy, which holds only in-frame ones; the method was immunoSEQ multiplex PCR. In the table there are some 51,000 clones, around 94% of which are singletons. The material was CD4+ T cells from peripheral blood mononuclear cells, obtained in the second trimester of pregnancy. All receptors derive from a female donor with multiple sclerosis, enrolled in a pregnancy study.

This chain uses TRBV5-1 with TRBJ1-4; a possible D gene is TRBD1 (5 bases). The CDR3 has 16 amino acids. The germline V gene has CDR1 SGHRS and CDR2 YFSETQ. Trimming removed 4 bases at V and 2 bases at J, with 15 bases between. CDR3 amino acids: CASSPRSGSTNEKLFF. In DNA form, the CDR3 reads TGCGCCAGCAGCCCGAGGTCAGGGTCCACTAATGAAAAACTGTTTTTT.

The chain is built from TRBV4-1 and TRBJ1-1; 10 bases are shared with TRBD1. Per germline, CDR1 MGHRA and CDR2 YSYEKL. The CDR3 covers 16 residues. V lost 4 bases and J lost 0; bases outside the gene matches: 5. The CDR3, as DNA: TGCGCCAGCAGCCCGAGACAGGGGGCAATGAACACTGAAGCTTTCTTT. Translating it yields CASSPRQGAMNTEAFF.

The V and J genes are TRBV11-3 and TRBJ2-1; D unclear. The CDR3 sequence is 11 residues long. CDR1 SGHNT and CDR2 YENEEA come from the germline V gene. V was shortened by 3 bases and J by 7 bases, with 4 bases between the two germline ends. CDR3 nucleotides: TGTGCCAGCAGCTTCGCGAATGAGCAGTTCTTC. Its translation is CASSFANEQFF.

The chain joins TRBV27 to TRBJ2-5; TRBD2 aligns across 16 bases. The ends lost 4 bases at V and 5 bases at J; junction bases unmatched: 7. This CDR3 has 17 residues. Germline V CDR1 and CDR2: MNHEY, SMNVEV (reference sequence). CDR3 in DNA: TGTGCCAGCAGTTCGCCGGGACTAGCGGGGGGGCGGGAGACCCAGTACTTC. Protein sequence: CASSSPGLAGGRETQYF.

The chain combines TRBV18 with TRBJ1-2; 7 nucleotides line up with TRBD1. CDR3 length: 13 residues. After removal of 6 bases from V and 6 bases from J, the junction contained 7 bases not matched to a gene. The germline V gene has CDR1 KGHSH and CDR2 LQKENI. The CDR3 sequence: CASSRTGLDGYTF. CDR3 in DNA: TGTGCCAGCTCCCGGACAGGTCTCGATGGCTACACCTTC. Full variable domain (remainder filled in from reference TRBV18 and TRBJ1-2): NAGVMQNPRHLVRRRGQEARLRCSPMKGHSHVYWYRQLPEEGLKFMVYLQKENIIDESGMPKERFSAEFPKEGPSILRIQQVVRGDSAAYFCASSRTGLDGYTFGSGTRLTVV.

This chain links TRBV19 with TRBJ2-7, with TRBD1 identical over 7 bases. Germline loops: CDR1 LNHDA, CDR2 SQIVND (reference sequence). This CDR3 has 15 amino acids. V lost 5 bases to trimming and J lost 2 bases; unmatched junction nucleotides: 9. CDR3 amino acids: CASSGVAGGPYEQYF. As DNA, the CDR3 is TGTGCCAGTAGTGGAGTGGCAGGGGGTCCCTACGAGCAGTACTTC.

Regarding this clone: At one of its ends the junction is not consistent with the germline gene, which may arise from a read error. The rearrangement joins TRBV12-5 to TRBJ2-1; 8 bases align to TRBD2. Germline V gives CDR1 LGHNT, CDR2 FRNRAP. This CDR3 is built from 14 residues. The CDR3 coding sequence is TGTGCTAGTGGTTTGGAAGCTAGCGGGTCGGGGAAGCTCTTC. Its translation is CASGLEASGSGKLF.

The chain carries TRBV19 and TRBJ1-5; TRBD1 matches 8 bases. The CDR3 loop spans 19 amino acids. Per the germline V gene, CDR1 is LNHDA and CDR2 is SQIVND (reference sequence). Trimming took 6 bases from V and 4 from J; bases not matched to a gene: 20. The CDR3 protein is CASRRRGQEEGPTNQPQHF. The DNA for the CDR3 is TGTGCCAGTAGGAGAAGGGGACAGGAGGAGGGACCGACAAATCAGCCCCAGCATTTT.

The chain recombines TRBV4-2 with TRBJ1-6; 7 bases match TRBD1. The V gene end was trimmed by 0 bases and the J gene end by 0 bases; junction bases not matched to a gene: 2. Germline values: CDR1 LGHNA, CDR2 YNFKEQ. This CDR3 spans 17 amino acids. The CDR3 DNA follows: TGTGCCAGCAGCCAAGAAAGGACAGGCTCCTATAATTCACCCCTCCACTTT. Translated, it gives CASSQERTGSYNSPLHF.

V usage is TRBV7-3 and J usage is TRBJ2-2; 8 positions agree with TRBD1. The germline gives CDR1 SGHTA, CDR2 FQGTGA. CDR3 length: 14 amino acids. V lost 4 bases to trimming and J lost 6 bases; unmatched junction nucleotides: 4. CDR3: CASSSKQGAGELFF. Written as DNA, the CDR3 is TGTGCCAGCAGCTCGAAACAGGGGGCCGGGGAGCTGTTTTTT.

The J gene is TRBJ1-1, the V gene TRBV6-5, with TRBD1 matching over 8 bases. V dropped 5 bases and J dropped 5; count of bases not matched to a gene: 7. CDR1 MNHEY and CDR2 SVGAGI come from the germline V gene. The CDR3 length is 14 residues. The CDR3 spells CASSRINRGTEAFF. CDR3 coding DNA: TGTGCCAGCAGTCGGATAAACAGGGGGACTGAAGCTTTCTTT.

The rearrangement joins TRBV19 to TRBJ1-4, with 11 bases lining up with TRBD1. The length of the CDR3 is 17 residues. Germline assignment: CDR1 LNHDA and CDR2 SQIVND (reference sequence). V dropped 6 bases and J dropped 0; count of bases not matched to a gene: 6. The CDR3 nucleotides are TGTGCCAGTAGCCGGGACAGGGGGAAAGCAACTAATGAAAAACTGTTTTTT. Its protein product is CASSRDRGKATNEKLFF.

The chain carries TRBV28 and TRBJ1-5, with a possible D match to TRBD1 (5 bases). Looked up from germline, CDR1 is MDHEN and CDR2 is SYDVKM. This CDR3 contains 13 residues. V was trimmed by 7 bases and J by 7 bases, leaving 14 bases between them. DNA for the CDR3: TGTGCCAGCATGGGGCCTGGTGGACAGCCCCAGCATTTT. Residues: CASMGPGGQPQHF.

The table lists this clone with a count of one. V gene TRBV12-5 combines with J gene TRBJ2-3; D is undetermined. V lost 1 base to trimming and J lost 7 bases, with 12 bases between them. The germline CDR1 and CDR2 sequences are LGHNT and FRNRAP. CDR3 length: 14 residues. The CDR3, as DNA: TGTGCTAGTGGTTTGGATCTCCCTCCCCATACGCAGTATTTT. It codes for CASGLDLPPHTQYF. Based on the CDR3 plus reference TRBV12-5 and TRBJ2-3, the full variable domain is DARVTQTPRHKVTEMGQEVTMRCQPILGHNTVFWYRQTMMQGLELLAYFRNRAPLDDSGMPKDRFSAEMPDATLATLKIQPSEPRDSAVYFCASGLDLPPHTQYFGPGTRLTVL.

The chain employs TRBV5-4 and TRBJ1-2; D call uncertain. Trimming took off 1 base at V and 6 bases at J, with 13 bases between the two ends. The CDR3 consists of 14 residues. Germline V lookup: CDR1 SGHNT, CDR2 YYREEE (reference sequence). CDR3 coding DNA: TGTGCCAGCAGCTTGATCTGGCCACGGGATGGCTACACCTTC. It codes for CASSLIWPRDGYTF.

The genes are TRBV7-2 and TRBJ2-5; TRBD1 agrees at 8 bases. Per germline, CDR1 SGHTA and CDR2 FQGNSA. The CDR3 consists of 15 residues. With V trimmed by 5 bases and J by 4 bases, 9 bases remained unmatched. CDR3 amino acids: CASSLLWTGRETQYF. The CDR3 coding sequence is TGTGCCAGCAGCCTACTATGGACAGGGAGAGAGACCCAGTACTTC. The complete variable domain, with remaining parts taken from reference TRBV7-2 and TRBJ2-5, reads GAGVSQSPSNKVTEKGKDVELRCDPISGHTALYWYRQSLGQGLEFLIYFQGNSAPDKSGLPSDRFSAERTGGSVSTLTIQRTQQEDSAVYLCASSLLWTGRETQYFGPGTRLLVL.

The V gene is TRBV5-1, the J gene TRBJ2-1; 8 bases are shared with TRBD1. Per the germline V gene, CDR1 is SGHRS and CDR2 is YFSETQ. Trimming at V came to 4 bases and at J to 6 bases, leaving 9 bases not matched to a gene. The CDR3 runs to 15 residues. The CDR3 is CASSTTGGGSNEQFF. The CDR3 DNA follows: TGCGCCAGCAGCACAACAGGGGGTGGATCCAATGAGCAGTTCTTC.

J is TRBJ2-3 and V is TRBV7-6, with 7 positions matching TRBD1. CDR1 and CDR2 (germline): SGHVS, FNYEAQ. V was clipped by 3 bases and J by 6 bases; unmatched bases: 6. The CDR3 contains 14 residues. The CDR3: CASSLVTGSDTQYF. In nucleotides, the CDR3 is TGTGCCAGCAGCTTGGTGACAGGGTCGGATACGCAGTATTTT.

V is TRBV7-9 and J is TRBJ1-6, with a possible D match to TRBD1 (6 bases). V lost 6 bases to trimming and J lost 2 bases, with 20 bases between them. Germline CDR1 and CDR2: SEHNR and FQNEAQ (reference sequence). This CDR3 region has 18 residues. In DNA form, the CDR3 reads TGTGCCAGCAGTCCCTCCGGGGGGGGGCGGACCTATAATTCACCCCTCCACTTT. Translating it yields CASSPSGGGRTYNSPLHF.

The genes are TRBV7-3 and TRBJ2-7; TRBD2 is a possible D gene (6 bases). V was clipped by 1 base and J by 3 bases, with 13 bases between them. CDR3 length: 15 residues. Germline lookup yields CDR1 SGHTA and CDR2 FQGTGA. DNA for the CDR3: TGTGCCAGCAGCTTAAGTCCGGGGGAGCTCTACGAGCAGTACTTC. It specifies CASSLSPGELYEQYF. Using reference TRBV7-3 and TRBJ2-7 for the parts outside the CDR3, the full variable domain is GAGVSQTPSNKVTEKGKYVELRCDPISGHTALYWYRQSLGQGPEFLIYFQGTGAADDSGLPNDRFFAVRPEGSVSTLKIQRTERGDSAVYLCASSLSPGELYEQYFGPGTRLTVT.

This rearrangement joins TRBV14 to TRBJ2-5; 11 positions agree with TRBD1. CDR3 length equals 15 residues. Germline V gene data show CDR1 as SGHDN and CDR2 as FVKESK. After removal of 4 bases from V and 5 bases from J, the junction contained 6 bases not matched to a gene. CDR3 in DNA: TGTGCCAGCAGCCTCGGACAGGGGGCCGGGGAGACCCAGTACTTC. Protein: CASSLGQGAGETQYF.

V and J are TRBV15 and TRBJ2-2; 7 positions agree with TRBD1. The CDR3 covers 17 residues. The germline CDR1 and CDR2 sequences are LNHNV and YYDKDF (reference sequence). The trim removed 1 base at V and 3 bases at J, leaving 8 bases unmatched. CDR3 residues: CATSRAEGQRHTGELFF. The CDR3 DNA sequence: TGTGCCACCAGCAGAGCCGAGGGACAGAGGCACACCGGGGAGCTGTTTTTT.

In its sample, this clone was seen once. The chain joins TRBV7-7 to TRBJ2-7, with D possibly matching TRBD2 (7 bases). V was pared by 5 bases and J by 6 bases, with 20 bases between. Germline assignment: CDR1 SSHAT and CDR2 FNYEAQ (reference sequence). CDR3 size: 15 residues. The chain's CDR3 is CASSPQEGGVAEQYF. The CDR3 DNA reads TGTGCCAGCAGCCCTCAGGAGGGGGGGGTGGCCGAGCAGTACTTC.

The V gene is TRBV10-3, the J gene TRBJ2-5; TRBD1 matches 7 bases. There are 14 residues in the CDR3. Per germline, CDR1 ENHRY and CDR2 SYGVKD. J was trimmed by 4 bases and V by 3 bases; bases with no gene match: 5. CDR3 in DNA: TGTGCCATCAGTGAAGGGGGCGCACGAGAGACCCAGTACTTC. Translated: CAISEGGARETQYF.